The 25 T cell receptor beta chains below all came from one sample that was sequenced in a study of chemoradiotherapy in HPV16-positive cancers (dated by TCRdb to 2022 to 2024). Library creation used the immunoSEQ multiplex PCR assay. In its TCRdb copy, this immuneACCESS table keeps in-frame sequences only and misses some clones. Where compared with another copy, unresolved V genes explain less than half of these, and the others have no known cause. The sample has under 50,000 clones on record, around three quarters of them singletons. More than 5% of the sample comes from the top ten. The sequenced sample was blood, obtained from a patient who underwent chemoradiotherapy. Receptors were obtained from a human donor with HPV-associated anogenital cancer.

The CDR3 bases are TGCAGTGCTAGGATTGGAGATACGCAGTATTTT. It yields the protein CSARIGDTQYF. The J gene is TRBJ2-3, the V gene TRBV20-1, with D hard to call. Trimming took 3 bases from V and 5 from J, leaving 6 bases between them. This CDR3 contains 11 residues. CDR1 and CDR2 (germline): DFQATT, SNEGSKA (reference sequence).

This clone was recorded once. J is TRBJ2-1 and V is TRBV5-5; D is ambiguous. The CDR3 has 13 amino acids. V lost 4 bases, J lost 3 bases, and 8 bases lay in between. The germline CDR1 and CDR2 sequences are SGHKS and YYEKEE (reference sequence). CDR3 sequence: CASSRTYYNEQFF. CDR3 nucleotides: TGTGCCAGCAGCCGTACTTACTACAATGAGCAGTTCTTC.

This clone was picked up a small number of times. The chain couples TRBV4-2 to TRBJ1-1, with D perhaps matching TRBD1 (5 bases). V gave up 5 bases and J gave up 4 bases, with 23 bases separating them. There are 17 residues in the CDR3. Germline CDR1 and CDR2: LGHNA and YNFKEQ. In DNA form, the CDR3 reads TGTGCCAGCAGCGAGGTGGGGTCGCAGGGAAGGGGCACTGAAGCTTTCTTT. Its protein product is CASSEVGSQGRGTEAFF.

J is TRBJ2-3 and V is TRBV7-3; unclear D gene. V lost 3 bases to trimming and J lost 2 bases, with 12 bases between them. The germline V gene has CDR1 SGHTA and CDR2 FQGTGA. CDR3 length equals 15 residues. CDR3 nucleotides: TGTGCCAGCAGCTTTGATCGGATGGTCACAGATACGCAGTATTTT. Residues: CASSFDRMVTDTQYF.

V and J are TRBV18 and TRBJ1-1, with D possibly matching TRBD1 (6 bases). Per the germline V gene, CDR1 is KGHSH and CDR2 is LQKENI. CDR3 size: 16 residues. V shed 1 base and J shed 1 base, with 13 bases lying between them. CDR3 sequence (DNA): TGTGCCAGCTCACCACGCGGGACAACAAGGAACACTGAAGCTTTCTTT. It encodes CASSPRGTTRNTEAFF. The full variable domain, rest sourced from reference TRBV18 and TRBJ1-1, is NAGVMQNPRHLVRRRGQEARLRCSPMKGHSHVYWYRQLPEEGLKFMVYLQKENIIDESGMPKERFSAEFPKEGPSILRIQQVVRGDSAAYFCASSPRGTTRNTEAFFGQGTRLTVV.

This chain links TRBV2 with TRBJ1-4; no firm D call. Trimming left V 7 bases short and J 0 bases short, with 9 bases between. The V gene's germline CDR1 is SNHLY and CDR2 FYNNEI. The CDR3 is 14 residues long. The CDR3 loop is CASTDTATNEKLFF. As DNA, the CDR3 is TGTGCCAGCACCGATACAGCAACTAATGAAAAACTGTTTTTT.

The rearrangement joins TRBV7-7 to TRBJ1-5; no clear D gene. The ends were cut back, 3 bases at V and 3 bases at J, with 15 bases in the middle. The CDR3 runs 16 residues. Per germline, CDR1 SSHAT and CDR2 FNYEAQ (reference sequence). CDR3 sequence: CASSLKEVSDNQPQHF. The CDR3 nucleotides are TGTGCCAGCAGCTTGAAAGAGGTAAGTGACAATCAGCCCCAGCATTTT.

The rearrangement uses TRBV19 and TRBJ1-3; a weak D match, TRBD1 (6 bases). Between the trimmed V and J ends, which lost 10 bases and 2 bases, there was a span of 9 bases. Germline loops: CDR1 LNHDA, CDR2 SQIVND (reference sequence). The CDR3 sequence is 12 residues long. For the CDR3, the DNA is TGTGCCACCACAGGGCCTGGAAACACCATATATTTT. Residues: CATTGPGNTIYF.

This rearrangement joins TRBV19 to TRBJ1-1, with 7 bases identical to TRBD1. Germline CDR1 is LNHDA and CDR2 is SQIVND (reference sequence). Trimming removed 3 bases from V and 10 bases from J; junction bases left unmatched: 14. The length of the CDR3 is 15 residues. The CDR3 spells CASSIFDREGTGAFF. The CDR3 bases are TGTGCCAGTAGTATTTTTGACAGGGAGGGGACCGGAGCTTTCTTT. Looking up the rest from reference TRBV19 and TRBJ1-1 gives the full variable domain: DGGITQSPKYLFRKEGQNVTLSCEQNLNHDAMYWYRQDPGQGLRLIYYSQIVNDFQKGDIAEGYSVSREKKESFPLTVTSAQKNPTAFYLCASSIFDREGTGAFFGQGTRLTVV.

The chain has TRBV20-1 and TRBJ1-5, with D tentatively TRBD1 (5 bases). The length of the CDR3 is 11 residues. Looked up from germline, CDR1 is DFQATT and CDR2 is SNEGSKA (reference sequence). V dropped 6 bases and J dropped 7 bases, with 10 bases sitting between them. Written as DNA, the CDR3 is TGCAGTGCCCTACGGGACCAGCCCCAGCATTTT. Translation: CSALRDQPQHF.

The rearrangement joins TRBV12-5 to TRBJ2-7, with 7 bases lining up with TRBD1. Per the germline V gene, CDR1 is LGHNT and CDR2 is FRNRAP. J lost 3 bases, V lost 6 bases, and 2 bases had no gene match. The CDR3 is 12 residues long. In DNA form, the CDR3 reads TGTGCTAGTGGAAGGGACAGCTACGAGCAGTACTTC. Translating gives CASGRDSYEQYF.

Only a few counts were recorded for this clone. The J gene is TRBJ1-2, the V gene TRBV6-1, with D possibly being TRBD1 (5 bases). This CDR3 comprises 15 residues. Trimming cost V 1 base and J 5 bases, with 14 bases left between them. Germline V CDR1 and CDR2: MNHNS, SASEGT. CDR3 sequence reads: CASSEDGGWTYGYTF. In DNA form, the CDR3 reads TGTGCCAGCAGTGAAGATGGGGGTTGGACATATGGCTACACCTTC.

V is TRBV29-1 and J is TRBJ2-2; 7 bases align to TRBD2. Trimming cost V 1 base and J 1 base; bases outside gene matches: 3. The CDR3 is 15 amino acids. Per the germline V gene, CDR1 is SQVTM and CDR2 is ANQGSEA. The CDR3 sequence is CSVEGAGENTGELFF. The DNA of the CDR3 is TGCAGCGTTGAAGGTGCGGGGGAGAACACCGGGGAGCTGTTTTTT.

The V and J genes are TRBV14 and TRBJ1-6; 8 nucleotides match TRBD1. CDR3 size: 15 residues. The germline gives CDR1 SGHDN, CDR2 FVKESK. V shed 3 bases and J 8 bases; nucleotides not matched to a gene: 6. This CDR3 is CASSHSDRAYSPLHF. For the CDR3, the DNA is TGTGCCAGCAGCCATTCGGACAGGGCTTATTCACCCCTCCACTTT.

V and J are TRBV29-1 and TRBJ2-1, with D tentatively TRBD2 (6 bases). This CDR3 comprises 14 residues. The germline V gene encodes CDR1 SQVTM and CDR2 ANQGSEA. Trimming removed 4 bases from V and 4 bases from J, with 14 bases in between. As DNA, the CDR3 is TGCAGCGTTGGACTAGGGAGCCTTTACAATGAGCAGTTCTTC. It specifies CSVGLGSLYNEQFF.

The chain couples TRBV11-3 to TRBJ2-3, with unresolved D. Trimming removed 1 base from V and 0 bases from J, with 5 bases in between. The CDR3 consists of 14 residues. Germline-derived CDR1 and CDR2 are SGHNT and YENEEA. The CDR3 loop is CASSLGRSTDTQYF. CDR3 sequence (DNA): TGTGCCAGCAGCTTAGGACGGAGCACAGATACGCAGTATTTT. Filled out from reference TRBV11-3 and TRBJ2-3, the complete variable domain reads EAGVVQSPRYKIIEKKQPVAFWCNPISGHNTLYWYLQNLGQGPELLIRYENEEAVDDSQLPKDRFSAERLKGVDSTLKIQPAELGDSAVYLCASSLGRSTDTQYFGPGTRLTVL.

V is TRBV20-1 and J is TRBJ1-4; D is ambiguous. CDR1 and CDR2 (germline): DFQATT, SNEGSKA (reference sequence). The CDR3 has 11 amino acids. V was shortened by 8 bases and J by 8 bases, with 12 bases between the two germline ends. CDR3 nucleotides: TGCAGTACACTTTATAGCGAAAAACTGTTTTTT. It yields the protein CSTLYSEKLFF.

This CDR3 is CATRLAGGMTDTQYF. The CDR3 nucleotides read TGCGCCACTCGACTAGCGGGGGGTATGACGGATACGCAGTATTTT. The J gene is TRBJ2-3, the V gene TRBV5-1, with TRBD2 matching over 13 bases. V dropped 9 bases and J dropped 6; count of bases not matched to a gene: 10. Germline CDR1 reads SGHRS; CDR2 reads YFSETQ. The CDR3 sequence is 15 residues long.

The V call is TRBV6-5, the J call TRBJ1-1; D possibly corresponds to TRBD1 (6 bases). This CDR3 contains 13 residues. Trimming cost V 7 bases and J 7 bases, with 16 bases left between them. CDR1 is MNHEY and CDR2 is SVGAGI in the germline V gene. CDR3 coding DNA: TGTGCCAGCACCGGGGACATGATTGGTGAAGCTTTCTTT. Translated: CASTGDMIGEAFF.

This clone has only one observation. This chain uses TRBV10-1 with TRBJ1-4; 9 bases are a match to TRBD1. The CDR3 is 14 residues long. The V segment lost 0 bases and the J segment 8 bases; nucleotides outside the gene matches: 1. Germline values: CDR1 WNHNN, CDR2 SYGVQD (reference sequence). DNA of the CDR3: TGCGCCAGCAGTGAGTCGGGACAGGGAGAAAAACTGTTTTTT. It translates to CASSESGQGEKLFF.

This chain joins TRBV9 and TRBJ2-2; 9 bases fit TRBD1. The CDR3 runs 14 residues. Trimming took 1 base from V and 8 from J; bases not matched to a gene: 3. Per germline, CDR1 SGDLS and CDR2 YYNGEE. CDR3: CASSVLQGAGELFF. The DNA for the CDR3 is TGTGCCAGCAGCGTATTACAGGGGGCTGGGGAGCTGTTTTTT. Based on the CDR3 plus reference TRBV9 and TRBJ2-2, the full variable domain is DSGVTQTPKHLITATGQRVTLRCSPRSGDLSVYWYQQSLDQGLQFLIQYYNGEERAKGNILERFSAQQFPDLHSELNLSSLELGDSALYFCASSVLQGAGELFFGEGSRLTVL.

V usage is TRBV6-5 and J usage is TRBJ1-2, with D possibly being TRBD1 (5 bases). Germline CDR1 MNHEY, CDR2 SVGAGI. Between the trimmed V and J ends, which lost 2 bases and 2 bases, there was a span of 9 bases. CDR3 length equals 14 residues. CDR3 sequence reads: CASSYVGANYGYTF. CDR3 nucleotide sequence: TGTGCCAGCAGTTACGTAGGGGCCAACTATGGCTACACCTTC.

V and J are TRBV5-4 and TRBJ1-1, with D possibly matching TRBD1 (6 bases). V gave up 3 bases and J gave up 4 bases, with 16 bases separating them. Germline CDR1 and CDR2: SGHNT and YYREEE (reference sequence). This CDR3 is built from 15 residues. The CDR3 bases are TGTGCCAGCAGCTGGGGGCCAGGTGGGACCACTGAAGCTTTCTTT. Its protein is CASSWGPGGTTEAFF.

This clone has only one observation. V gene TRBV7-2 combines with J gene TRBJ2-1; D is undetermined. The V end was cut by 2 bases, the J end by 6 bases, with 5 bases between. The CDR3 is 12 residues long. CDR1 and CDR2 (germline): SGHTA, FQGNSA. This chain's CDR3 is CASSLLVNEQFF. The CDR3 DNA follows: TGTGCCAGCAGCTTATTAGTCAATGAGCAGTTCTTC. The complete variable domain, with remaining parts taken from reference TRBV7-2 and TRBJ2-1, reads GAGVSQSPSNKVTEKGKDVELRCDPISGHTALYWYRQSLGQGLEFLIYFQGNSAPDKSGLPSDRFSAERTGGSVSTLTIQRTQQEDSAVYLCASSLLVNEQFFGPGTRLTVL.

The rearrangement joins TRBV13 to TRBJ1-1; D not certain. The CDR3 sequence is 12 residues long. CDR1 PRHDT and CDR2 FYEKMQ come from the germline V gene (reference sequence). V lost 6 bases, J lost 6 bases, and 11 bases lay in between. The CDR3 loop is CASRQGRSEAFF. The CDR3 region has the DNA TGTGCCAGCAGGCAAGGGAGATCTGAAGCTTTCTTT. Full variable domain (remainder filled in from reference TRBV13 and TRBJ1-1): AAGVIQSPRHLIKEKRETATLKCYPIPRHDTVYWYQQGPGQDPQFLISFYEKMQSDKGSIPDRFSAQQFSDYHSELNMSSLELGDSALYFCASRQGRSEAFFGQGTRLTVV.